This paragraph reports one T cell receptor (beta chain). This sample was taken from a study of technical replicates of blood from a handful of donors. Sequenced by immunoSEQ multiplex PCR; TCRdb stores in-frame clones only, minus some. The profile covers approximately 87,000 clones, with 95% appearing a single time and about 0.3% taken by the ten largest. This receptor was identified in a human donor in good health. Sample: T cells isolated from PBMCs.

CDR3 sequence reads: CASSLQGGDTQYF. In nucleotides, the CDR3 is TGCGCCAGCAGCCTACAGGGTGGGGATACGCAGTATTTT. The V call is TRBV5-1, the J call TRBJ2-3, with TRBD1 as a possible D gene (6 bases). This CDR3 region has 13 residues. CDR1 SGHRS and CDR2 YFSETQ come from the germline V gene. Deletions cut 4 bases from V and 6 bases from J, with 12 bases between.